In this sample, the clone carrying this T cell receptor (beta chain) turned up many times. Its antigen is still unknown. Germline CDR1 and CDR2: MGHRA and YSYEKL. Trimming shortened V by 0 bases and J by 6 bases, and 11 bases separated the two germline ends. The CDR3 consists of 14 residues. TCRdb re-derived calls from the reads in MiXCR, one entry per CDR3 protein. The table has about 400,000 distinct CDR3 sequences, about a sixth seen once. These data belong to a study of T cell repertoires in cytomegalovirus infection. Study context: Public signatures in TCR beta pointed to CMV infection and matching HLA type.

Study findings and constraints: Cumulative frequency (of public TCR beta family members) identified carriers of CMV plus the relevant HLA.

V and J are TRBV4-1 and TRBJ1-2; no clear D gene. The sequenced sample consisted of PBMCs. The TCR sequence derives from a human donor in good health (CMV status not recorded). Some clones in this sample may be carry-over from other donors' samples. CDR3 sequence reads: CASSQDLVSDGYTF. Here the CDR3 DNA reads TGCGCCAGCAGCCAAGATCTAGTCTCGGATGGCTACACCTTC.